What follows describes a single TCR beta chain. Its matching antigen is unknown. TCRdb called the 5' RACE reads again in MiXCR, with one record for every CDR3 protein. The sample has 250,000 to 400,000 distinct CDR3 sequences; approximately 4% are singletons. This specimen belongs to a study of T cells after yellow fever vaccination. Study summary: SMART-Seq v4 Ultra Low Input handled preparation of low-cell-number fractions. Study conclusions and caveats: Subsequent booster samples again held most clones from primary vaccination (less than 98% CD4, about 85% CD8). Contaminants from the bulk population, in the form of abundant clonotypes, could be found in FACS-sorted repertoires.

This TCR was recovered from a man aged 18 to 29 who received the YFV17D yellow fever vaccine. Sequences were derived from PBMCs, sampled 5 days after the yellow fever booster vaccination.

CDR3 DNA sequence: TGTGCCATCGATGCGGGGACAGGGGGTGGCTACACCTTC. Encoded protein: CAIDAGTGGGYTF. V is TRBV10-3 and J is TRBJ1-2; 11 bases are a match to TRBD1. This CDR3 is 13 amino acids long. Trimming took 8 bases from V and 7 from J; bases not matched to a gene: 6. Germline lookup yields CDR1 ENHRY and CDR2 SYGVKD.